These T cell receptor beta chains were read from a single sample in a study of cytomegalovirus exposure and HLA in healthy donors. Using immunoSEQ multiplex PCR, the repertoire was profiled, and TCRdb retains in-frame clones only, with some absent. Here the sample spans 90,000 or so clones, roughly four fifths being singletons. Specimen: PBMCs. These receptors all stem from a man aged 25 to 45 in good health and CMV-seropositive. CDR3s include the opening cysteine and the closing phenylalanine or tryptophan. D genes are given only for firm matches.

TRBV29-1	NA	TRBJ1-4	CSVQQGSYEKLFF	TGCAGCGTTCAACAGGGTAGCTATGAAAAACTGTTTTTT